One and the same sample provided the 4 T cell receptor beta chains below, sequenced in a study of T cell responses to AZD1222 COVID-19 vaccine. TCRdb's copy holds only in-frame clones and misses some; the assay was immunoSEQ multiplex PCR. The profile shows fewer than 200,000 clones, 88% of them singletons. The specimen was peripheral blood, collected 28 days after the second AZD1222 dose. These receptors were taken from an adult who received the AZD1222 COVID-19 vaccine.

This rearrangement joins TRBV19 to TRBJ2-3; 8 bases are shared with TRBD2. This CDR3 is built from 15 residues. Germline loops: CDR1 LNHDA, CDR2 SQIVND (reference sequence). Trimming took 8 bases from V and 6 from J; bases not matched to a gene: 13. The CDR3, as DNA: TGTGCCAGTTCTCCTCTAGCGGGTGAGGGGGATACGCAGTATTTT. Its protein is CASSPLAGEGDTQYF.

A single count supports this clone. The rearrangement links TRBV5-1 to TRBJ2-7; TRBD1 or TRBD2 may be the D gene (5 bases each). V was clipped by 1 base and J by 1 base, with 18 bases between them. The CDR3 loop spans 17 amino acids. CDR1 SGHRS and CDR2 YFSETQ come from the germline V gene. CDR3 DNA: TGCGCCAGCAGCTTGCGCAGGGAGCCAGGTTTATCCTACGAGCAGTACTTC. Its protein is CASSLRREPGLSYEQYF.

V gene TRBV20-1 combines with J gene TRBJ2-3, with 12 bases identical to TRBD2. Germline-derived CDR1 and CDR2 are DFQATT and SNEGSKA (reference sequence). CDR3 length equals 15 residues. The V segment lost 3 bases and the J segment 8 bases; nucleotides outside the gene matches: 9. CDR3 protein: CSASDLAGGQGTQYF. In DNA form, the CDR3 reads TGCAGTGCTAGTGACCTAGCGGGAGGGCAAGGTACGCAGTATTTT.

The rearrangement uses TRBV24-1 and TRBJ2-1, with D possibly matching TRBD2 (6 bases). The CDR3 sequence is 15 residues long. Germline V gives CDR1 KGHDR, CDR2 SFDVKD. Trimming shortened V by 3 bases and J by 9 bases, and 17 bases separated the two germline ends. The CDR3 spells CATSDLPGAQSEQFF. The DNA of the CDR3 is TGTGCCACCAGTGATCTCCCGGGAGCCCAGAGTGAGCAGTTCTTC.